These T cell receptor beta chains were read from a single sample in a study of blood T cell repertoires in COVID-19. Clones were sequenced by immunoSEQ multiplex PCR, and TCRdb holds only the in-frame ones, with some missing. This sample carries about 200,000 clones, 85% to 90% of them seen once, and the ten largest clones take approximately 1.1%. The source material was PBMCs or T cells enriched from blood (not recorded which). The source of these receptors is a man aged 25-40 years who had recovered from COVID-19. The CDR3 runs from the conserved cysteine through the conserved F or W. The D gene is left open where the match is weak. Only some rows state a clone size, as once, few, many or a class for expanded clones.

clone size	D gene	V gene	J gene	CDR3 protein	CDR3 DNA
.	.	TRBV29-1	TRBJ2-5	CSEVAQGAETQYF	TGCAGCGAGGTCGCACAGGGTGCGGAGACCCAGTACTTC
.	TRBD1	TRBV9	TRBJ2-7	CASSVGDRGNEQYF	TGTGCCAGCAGCGTAGGGGACAGGGGTAACGAGCAGTACTTC
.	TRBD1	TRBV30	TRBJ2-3	CAWTGGASDTQYF	TGTGCCTGGACAGGGGGCGCATCAGATACGCAGTATTTT
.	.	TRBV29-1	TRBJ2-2	CSVPGLRAGELFF	TGCAGCGTCCCCGGATTGAGGGCCGGGGAGCTGTTTTTT
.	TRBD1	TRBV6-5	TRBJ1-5	CASSARTGYNQPQHF	TGTGCCAGCAGCGCCAGGACAGGGTACAATCAGCCCCAGCATTTT
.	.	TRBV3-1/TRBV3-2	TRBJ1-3	CASSQFSGNTIYF	TGTGCCAGCAGCCAATTTTCGGGAAACACCATATATTTT
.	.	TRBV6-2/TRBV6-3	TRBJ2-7	CASSRHGSYEQYF	TGTGCCAGCAGTAGACACGGCTCCTACGAGCAGTACTTC
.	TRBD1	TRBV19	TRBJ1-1	CASSLYLTGGTEAFF	TGTGCCAGTAGTCTTTATCTTACAGGGGGGACTGAAGCTTTCTTT
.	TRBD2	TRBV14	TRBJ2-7	CASSPLGGSGYEQYF	TGTGCCAGCAGCCCCCTGGGCGGGAGTGGTTACGAGCAGTACTTC
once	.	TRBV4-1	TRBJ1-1	CASSPLVGGANTEAFF	TGCGCCAGCAGCCCCCTGGTGGGAGGGGCGAACACTGAAGCTTTCTTT
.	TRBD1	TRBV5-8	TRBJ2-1	CASSPGTGDYNEQFF	TGTGCCAGCAGCCCCGGGACAGGGGACTACAATGAGCAGTTCTTC
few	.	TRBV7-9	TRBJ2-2	CASSLAEGELFF	TGTGCCAGCAGCTTAGCGGAGGGGGAGCTGTTTTTT
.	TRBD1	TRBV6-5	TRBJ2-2	CASRHGGTGHGELFF	TGTGCCAGCAGACACGGGGGGACAGGGCACGGGGAGCTGTTTTTT
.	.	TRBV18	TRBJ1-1	CASSPTANTEAFF	TGTGCCAGCTCCCCGACAGCTAACACTGAAGCTTTCTTT
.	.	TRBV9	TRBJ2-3	CASSAGGGSTDTQYF	TGTGCCAGCAGCGCGGGGGGCGGGTCCACAGATACGCAGTATTTT
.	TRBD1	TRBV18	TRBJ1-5	CASSPPDRGDQPQHF	TGTGCCAGCTCACCACCGGACAGGGGAGATCAGCCCCAGCATTTT